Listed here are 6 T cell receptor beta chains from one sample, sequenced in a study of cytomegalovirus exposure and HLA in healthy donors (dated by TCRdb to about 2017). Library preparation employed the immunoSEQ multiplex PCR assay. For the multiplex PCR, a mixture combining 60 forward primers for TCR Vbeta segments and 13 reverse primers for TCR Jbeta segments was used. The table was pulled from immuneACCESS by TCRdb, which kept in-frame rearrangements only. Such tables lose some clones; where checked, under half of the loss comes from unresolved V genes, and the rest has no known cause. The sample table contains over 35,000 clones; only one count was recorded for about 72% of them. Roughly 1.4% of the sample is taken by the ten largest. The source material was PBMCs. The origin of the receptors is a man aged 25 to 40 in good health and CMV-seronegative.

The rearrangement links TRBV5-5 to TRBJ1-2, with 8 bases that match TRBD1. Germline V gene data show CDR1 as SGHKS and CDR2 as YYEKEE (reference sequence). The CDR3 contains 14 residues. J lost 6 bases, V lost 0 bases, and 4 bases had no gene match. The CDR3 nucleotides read TGTGCCAGCAGCTTGGCCAGGGGGCTACATGGCTACACCTTC. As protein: CASSLARGLHGYTF.

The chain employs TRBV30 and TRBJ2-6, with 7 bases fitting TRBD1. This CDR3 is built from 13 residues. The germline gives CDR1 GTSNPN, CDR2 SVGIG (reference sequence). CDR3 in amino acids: CARDSSGANVLTF. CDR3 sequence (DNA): TGTGCACGGGACAGCTCTGGGGCCAACGTCCTGACTTTC.

The CDR3: CASSPKGRLEQAGRSSYNEQFF. CDR3 nucleotides: TGTGCCAGCAGTCCTAAGGGGCGTCTGGAACAAGCGGGGAGAAGCTCCTACAATGAGCAGTTCTTC. The genes are TRBV28 and TRBJ2-1, with 7 bases fitting TRBD2. The germline V gene has CDR1 MDHEN and CDR2 SYDVKM. The CDR3 length is 22 residues. V gave up 5 bases and J gave up 0 bases; unmatched junction bases: 25.

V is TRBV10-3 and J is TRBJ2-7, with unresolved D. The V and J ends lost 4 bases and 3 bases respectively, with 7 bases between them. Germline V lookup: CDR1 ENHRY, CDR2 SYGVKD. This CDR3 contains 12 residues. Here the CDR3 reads CAISVSVYEQYF. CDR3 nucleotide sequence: TGTGCCATCAGTGTATCGGTCTACGAGCAGTACTTC.

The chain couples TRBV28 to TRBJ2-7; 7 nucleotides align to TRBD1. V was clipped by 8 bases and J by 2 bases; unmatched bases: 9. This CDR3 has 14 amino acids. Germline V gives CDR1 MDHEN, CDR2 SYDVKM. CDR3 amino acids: CASGKTGNPYEQYF. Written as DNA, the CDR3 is TGTGCCAGCGGTAAGACAGGGAACCCCTACGAGCAGTACTTC.

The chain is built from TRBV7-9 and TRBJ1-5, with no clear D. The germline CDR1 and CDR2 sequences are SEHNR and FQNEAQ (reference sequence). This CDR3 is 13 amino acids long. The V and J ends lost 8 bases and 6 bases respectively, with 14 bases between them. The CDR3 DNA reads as TGTGCCAGCGAGGGCAGCCCTGGTCAGCCCCAGCATTTT. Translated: CASEGSPGQPQHF.